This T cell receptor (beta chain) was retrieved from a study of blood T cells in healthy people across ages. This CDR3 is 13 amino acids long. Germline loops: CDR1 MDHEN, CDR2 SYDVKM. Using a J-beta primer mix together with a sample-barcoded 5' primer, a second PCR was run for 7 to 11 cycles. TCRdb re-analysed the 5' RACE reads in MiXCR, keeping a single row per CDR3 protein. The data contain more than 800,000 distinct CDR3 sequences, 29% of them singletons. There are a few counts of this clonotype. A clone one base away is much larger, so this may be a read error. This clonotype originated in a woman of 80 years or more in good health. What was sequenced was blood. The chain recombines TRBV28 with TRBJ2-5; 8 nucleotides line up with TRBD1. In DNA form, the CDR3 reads TGTGCCGGCAGCCAGGGGGCGAGGGAGACCCAGTACTTC. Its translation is CAGSQGARETQYF.